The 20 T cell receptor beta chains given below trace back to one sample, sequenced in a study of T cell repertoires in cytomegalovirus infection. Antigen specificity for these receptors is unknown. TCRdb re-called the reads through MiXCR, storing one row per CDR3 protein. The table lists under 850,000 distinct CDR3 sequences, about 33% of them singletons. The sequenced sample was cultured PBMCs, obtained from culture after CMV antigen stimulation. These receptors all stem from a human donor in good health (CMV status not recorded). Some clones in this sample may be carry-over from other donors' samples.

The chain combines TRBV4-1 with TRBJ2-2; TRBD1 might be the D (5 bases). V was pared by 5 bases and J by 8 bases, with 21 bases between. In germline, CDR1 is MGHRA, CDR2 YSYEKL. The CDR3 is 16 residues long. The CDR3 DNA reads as TGCGCCAGCAGCTCTGACCAGGACAAAAGGAATGGGGAGCTGTTTTTT. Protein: CASSSDQDKRNGELFF.

The CDR3 nucleotides are TGTGCCAGCAGCTTGCAGGGGACGTCGGCGGCTTACGAGCAGTACTTC. Amino acid sequence: CASSLQGTSAAYEQYF. V gene TRBV7-2 combines with J gene TRBJ2-7, with D possibly being TRBD1 (6 bases). The V end lost 3 bases, the J end lost 4 bases, and 19 bases lay between the germline ends. The CDR3 covers 16 residues. The germline V gene encodes CDR1 SGHTA and CDR2 FQGNSA.

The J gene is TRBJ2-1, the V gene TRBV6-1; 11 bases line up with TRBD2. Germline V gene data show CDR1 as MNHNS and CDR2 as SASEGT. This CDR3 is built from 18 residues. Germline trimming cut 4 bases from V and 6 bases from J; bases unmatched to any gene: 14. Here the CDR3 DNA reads TGTGCCAGCAGTGCGAGGACTAGCGGGCCCGGGAGGGTCAATGAGCAGTTCTTC. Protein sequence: CASSARTSGPGRVNEQFF.

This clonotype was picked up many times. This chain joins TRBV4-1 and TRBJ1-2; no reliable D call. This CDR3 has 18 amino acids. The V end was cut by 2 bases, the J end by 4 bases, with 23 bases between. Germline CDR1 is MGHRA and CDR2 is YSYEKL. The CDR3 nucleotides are TGCGCCAGCAGCCAAAGTGTCTTATCTCGGGTGAACGCCTATGGCTACACCTTC. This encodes CASSQSVLSRVNAYGYTF.

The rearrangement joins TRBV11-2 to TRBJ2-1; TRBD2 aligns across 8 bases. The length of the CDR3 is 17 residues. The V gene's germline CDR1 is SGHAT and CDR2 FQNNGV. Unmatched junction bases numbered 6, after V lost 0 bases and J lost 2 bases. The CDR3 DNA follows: TGTGCCAGCAGCTTAGACGCCGGCGGGAGGCCCTACAATGAGCAGTTCTTC. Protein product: CASSLDAGGRPYNEQFF.

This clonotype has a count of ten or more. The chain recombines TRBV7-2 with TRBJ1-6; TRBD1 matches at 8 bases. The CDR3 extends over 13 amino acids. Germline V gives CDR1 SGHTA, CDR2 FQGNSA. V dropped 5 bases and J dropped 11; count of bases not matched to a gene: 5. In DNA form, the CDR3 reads TGTGCCAGCAGCCCCAGGGGGCCGGCACCCCTCCACTTT. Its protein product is CASSPRGPAPLHF.

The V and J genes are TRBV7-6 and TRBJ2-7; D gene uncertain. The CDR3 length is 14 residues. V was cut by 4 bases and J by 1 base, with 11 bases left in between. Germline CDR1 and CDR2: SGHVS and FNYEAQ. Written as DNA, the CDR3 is TGTGCCAGCAGCTCATCGACCGTATCCTACGAGCAGTACTTC. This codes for CASSSSTVSYEQYF.

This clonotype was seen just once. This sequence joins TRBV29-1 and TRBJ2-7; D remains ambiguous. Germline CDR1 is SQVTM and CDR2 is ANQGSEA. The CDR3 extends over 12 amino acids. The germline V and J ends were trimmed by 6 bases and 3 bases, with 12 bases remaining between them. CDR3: CSVMPGFYEQYF. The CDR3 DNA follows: TGCAGCGTGATGCCCGGGTTCTACGAGCAGTACTTC.

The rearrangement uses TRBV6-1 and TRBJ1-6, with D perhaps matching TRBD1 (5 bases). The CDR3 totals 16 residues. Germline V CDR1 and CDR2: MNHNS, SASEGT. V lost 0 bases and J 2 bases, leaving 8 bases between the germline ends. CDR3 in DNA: TGTGCCAGCAGTGAAGCGGGGGTAGCCTATAATTCACCCCTCCACTTT. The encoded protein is CASSEAGVAYNSPLHF.

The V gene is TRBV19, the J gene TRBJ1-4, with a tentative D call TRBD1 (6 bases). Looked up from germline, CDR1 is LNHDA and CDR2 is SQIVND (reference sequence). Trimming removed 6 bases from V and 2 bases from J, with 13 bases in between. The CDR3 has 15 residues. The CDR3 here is CASRTTGSTNEKLFF. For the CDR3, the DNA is TGTGCCAGTAGAACTACAGGGAGCACTAATGAAAAACTGTTTTTT.

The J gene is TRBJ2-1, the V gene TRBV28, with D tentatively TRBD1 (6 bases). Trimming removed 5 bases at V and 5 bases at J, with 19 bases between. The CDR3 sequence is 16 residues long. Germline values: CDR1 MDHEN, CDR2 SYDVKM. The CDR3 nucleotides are TGTGCCAGCAGTCTTGACAGGCCCCCCGGCGACAATGAGCAGTTCTTC. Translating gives CASSLDRPPGDNEQFF.

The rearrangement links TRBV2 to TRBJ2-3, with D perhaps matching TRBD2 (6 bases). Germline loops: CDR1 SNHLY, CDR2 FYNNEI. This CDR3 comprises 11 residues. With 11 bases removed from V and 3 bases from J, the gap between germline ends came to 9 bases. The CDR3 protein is CACGATDTQYF. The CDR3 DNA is TGTGCCTGCGGGGCAACAGATACGCAGTATTTT.

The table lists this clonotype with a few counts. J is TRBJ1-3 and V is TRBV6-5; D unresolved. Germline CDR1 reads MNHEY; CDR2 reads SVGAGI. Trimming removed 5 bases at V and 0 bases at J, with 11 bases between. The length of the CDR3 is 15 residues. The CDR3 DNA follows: TGTGCCAGCAGTCCCGACGGATCCTCTGGAAACACCATATATTTT. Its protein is CASSPDGSSGNTIYF.

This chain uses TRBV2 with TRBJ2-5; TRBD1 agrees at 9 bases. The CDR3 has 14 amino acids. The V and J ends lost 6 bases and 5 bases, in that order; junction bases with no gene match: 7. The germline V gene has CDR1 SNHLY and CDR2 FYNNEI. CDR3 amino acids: CASRGRTGVETQYF. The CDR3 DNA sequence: TGTGCCAGCAGAGGAAGGACAGGGGTGGAGACCCAGTACTTC. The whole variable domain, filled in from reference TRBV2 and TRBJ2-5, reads EPEVTQTPSHQVTQMGQEVILRCVPISNHLYFYWYRQILGQKVEFLVSFYNNEISEKSEIFDDQFSVERPDGSNFTLKIRSTKLEDSAMYFCASRGRTGVETQYFGPGTRLLVL.

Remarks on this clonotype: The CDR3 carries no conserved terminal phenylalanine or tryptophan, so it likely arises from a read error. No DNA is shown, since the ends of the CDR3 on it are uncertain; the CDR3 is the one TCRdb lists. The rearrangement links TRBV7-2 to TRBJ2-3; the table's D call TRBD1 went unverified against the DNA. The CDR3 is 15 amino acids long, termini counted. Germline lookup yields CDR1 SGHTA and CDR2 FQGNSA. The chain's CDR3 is CASSPSVSGGSPGYS.

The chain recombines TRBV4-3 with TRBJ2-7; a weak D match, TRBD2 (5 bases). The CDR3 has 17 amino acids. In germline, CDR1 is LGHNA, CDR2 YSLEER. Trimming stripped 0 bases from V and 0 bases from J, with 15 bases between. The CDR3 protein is CASSQDPDLVPSYEQYF. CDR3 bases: TGCGCCAGCAGCCAAGATCCGGACTTGGTACCCTCCTACGAGCAGTACTTC.

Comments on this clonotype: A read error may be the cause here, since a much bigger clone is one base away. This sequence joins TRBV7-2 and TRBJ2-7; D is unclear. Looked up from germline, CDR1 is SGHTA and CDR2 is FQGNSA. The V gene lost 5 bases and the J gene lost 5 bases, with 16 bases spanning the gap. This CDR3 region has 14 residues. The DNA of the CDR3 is TGTGCCAGCAGCCGACCGTTTAAAGCCCACGAGCAGTACTTC. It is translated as CASSRPFKAHEQYF.

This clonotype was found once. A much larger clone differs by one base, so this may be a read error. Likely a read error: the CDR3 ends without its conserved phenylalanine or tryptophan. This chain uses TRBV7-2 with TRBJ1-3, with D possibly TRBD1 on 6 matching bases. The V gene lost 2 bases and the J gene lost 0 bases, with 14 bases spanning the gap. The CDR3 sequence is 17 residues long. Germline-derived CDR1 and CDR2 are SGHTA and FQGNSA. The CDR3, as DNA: TGTGCCAGCAGCTTATTTGGGGGGACAACCTCTGGAAACACCATATATGTT. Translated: CASSLFGGTTSGNTIYV.

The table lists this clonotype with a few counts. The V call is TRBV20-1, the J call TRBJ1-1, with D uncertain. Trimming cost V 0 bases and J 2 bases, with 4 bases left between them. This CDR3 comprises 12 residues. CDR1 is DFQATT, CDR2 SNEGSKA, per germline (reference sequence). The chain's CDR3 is CSARDVNTEAFF. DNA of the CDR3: TGCAGTGCTAGAGATGTCAACACTGAAGCTTTCTTT.

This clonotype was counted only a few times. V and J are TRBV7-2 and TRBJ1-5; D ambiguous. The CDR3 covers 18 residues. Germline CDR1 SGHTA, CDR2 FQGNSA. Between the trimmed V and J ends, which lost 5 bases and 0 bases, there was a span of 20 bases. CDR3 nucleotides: TGTGCCAGCAGCCCAAATCCAATAGGGAGTTATAGCAATCAGCCCCAGCATTTT. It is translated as CASSPNPIGSYSNQPQHF.